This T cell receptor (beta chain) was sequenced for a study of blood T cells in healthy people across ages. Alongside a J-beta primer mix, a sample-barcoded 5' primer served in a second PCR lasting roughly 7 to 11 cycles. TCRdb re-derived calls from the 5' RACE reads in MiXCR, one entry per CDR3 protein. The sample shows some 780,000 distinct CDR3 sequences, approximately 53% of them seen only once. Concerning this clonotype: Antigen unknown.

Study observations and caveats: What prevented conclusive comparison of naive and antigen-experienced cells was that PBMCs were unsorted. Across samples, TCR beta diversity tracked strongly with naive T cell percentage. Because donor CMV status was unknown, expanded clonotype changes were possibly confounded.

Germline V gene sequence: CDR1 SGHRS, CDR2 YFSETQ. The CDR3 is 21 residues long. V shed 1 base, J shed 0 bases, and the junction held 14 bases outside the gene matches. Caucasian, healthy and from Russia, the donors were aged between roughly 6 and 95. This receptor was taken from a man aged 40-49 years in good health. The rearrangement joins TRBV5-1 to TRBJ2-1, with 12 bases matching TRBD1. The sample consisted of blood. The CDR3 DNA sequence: TGCGCCAGCAGCTTGCCACCCTCGGGACAGGGGGCATCGAGCTCCTACAATGAGCAGTTCTTC. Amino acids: CASSLPPSGQGASSSYNEQFF. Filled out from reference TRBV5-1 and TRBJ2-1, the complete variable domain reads KAGVTQTPRYLIKTRGQQVTLSCSPISGHRSVSWYQQTPGQGLQFLFEYFSETQRNKGNFPGRFSGRQFSNSRSEMNVSTLELGDSALYLCASSLPPSGQGASSSYNEQFFGPGTRLTVL.